This T cell receptor beta chain was identified during a study of shared clonotypes between healthy human individuals. The V end lost 6 bases, the J end lost 3 bases, and 11 bases lay between the germline ends. CDR3 length equals 14 residues. Germline CDR1 is LNHNV and CDR2 is YYDKDF (reference sequence). Using immunoSEQ multiplex PCR, the repertoire was profiled, and TCRdb retains in-frame clones only, with some absent. The sample gives approximately 100,000 clones, just over 65% of which show up once; more than 20% is in the top ten. In its sample, this clone was seen many times. This TCR derives from a woman in her 30s in good health. The V call is TRBV15, the J call TRBJ2-2; a possible D gene is TRBD1 (6 bases). Sequenced input: memory CD8+ T cells sorted from blood. Regarding subset: CD45RO+ cells pooled with CCR7-negative TemRA cells. The CDR3 loop reads CATRPSGDTGELFF. Here the CDR3 DNA reads TGTGCCACCAGGCCCTCAGGGGACACCGGGGAGCTGTTTTTT.